This TCR beta chain comes out of a study of post-analysis software for immune sequencing data. Study-wide points: In patients, five TRBV segments were more frequent than in controls, with TRBV5-6, TRBV5-1 and TRBV20-1 among them.

Each TCR beta cDNA library carried unique molecular identifiers. TCRdb used MiXCR to reprocess the PCR reads, holding one entry per CDR3 protein. Of some 500,000 distinct CDR3 sequences in the sample, nearly 45% were seen once. The CDR3 length is 14 residues. The germline V gene has CDR1 ENHRY and CDR2 SYGVKD. V was trimmed by 2 bases and J by 2 bases, leaving 10 bases between them. This clonotype was counted between two and nine times. Its matching antigen is unknown. The rearrangement uses TRBV10-3 and TRBJ2-7; possibly TRBD1 for D (6 bases). Sequenced material: blood. This TCR came from a girl aged 10-17 years with multiple sclerosis. The CDR3 region has the DNA TGTGCCATCAGTGAGGTTGGACAGCCCTACGAGCAGTACTTC. Its translation is CAISEVGQPYEQYF.